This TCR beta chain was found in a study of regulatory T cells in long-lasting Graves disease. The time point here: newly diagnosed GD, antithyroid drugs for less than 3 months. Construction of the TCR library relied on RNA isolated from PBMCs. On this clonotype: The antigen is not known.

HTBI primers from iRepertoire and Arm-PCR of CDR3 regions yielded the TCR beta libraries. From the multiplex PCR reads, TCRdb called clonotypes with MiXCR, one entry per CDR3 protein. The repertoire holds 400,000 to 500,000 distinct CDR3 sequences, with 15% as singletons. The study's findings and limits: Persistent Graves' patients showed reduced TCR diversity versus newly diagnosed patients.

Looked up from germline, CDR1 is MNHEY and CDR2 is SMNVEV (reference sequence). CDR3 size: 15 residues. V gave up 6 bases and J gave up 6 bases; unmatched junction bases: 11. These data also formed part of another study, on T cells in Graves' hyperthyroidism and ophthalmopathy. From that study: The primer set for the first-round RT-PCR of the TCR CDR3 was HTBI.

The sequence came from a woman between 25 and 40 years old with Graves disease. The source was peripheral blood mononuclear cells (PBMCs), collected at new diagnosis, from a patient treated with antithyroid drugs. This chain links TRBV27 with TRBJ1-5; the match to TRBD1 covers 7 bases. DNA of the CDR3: TGTGCCAGCAGCCCCTTGGACAGGATCGGTCAGCCCCAGCATTTT. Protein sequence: CASSPLDRIGQPQHF.